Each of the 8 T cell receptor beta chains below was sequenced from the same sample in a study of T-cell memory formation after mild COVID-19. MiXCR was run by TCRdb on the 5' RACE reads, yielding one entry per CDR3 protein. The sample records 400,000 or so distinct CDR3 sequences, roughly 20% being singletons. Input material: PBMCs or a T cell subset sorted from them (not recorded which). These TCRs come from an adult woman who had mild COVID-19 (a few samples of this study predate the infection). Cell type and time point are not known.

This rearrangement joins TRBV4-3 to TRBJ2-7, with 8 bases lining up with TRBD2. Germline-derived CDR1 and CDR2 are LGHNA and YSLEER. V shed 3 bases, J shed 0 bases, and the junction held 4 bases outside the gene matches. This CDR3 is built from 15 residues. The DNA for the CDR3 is TGCGCCAGCAGCCAGTACAGCGGGAGCTCCTACGAGCAGTACTTC. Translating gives CASSQYSGSSYEQYF.

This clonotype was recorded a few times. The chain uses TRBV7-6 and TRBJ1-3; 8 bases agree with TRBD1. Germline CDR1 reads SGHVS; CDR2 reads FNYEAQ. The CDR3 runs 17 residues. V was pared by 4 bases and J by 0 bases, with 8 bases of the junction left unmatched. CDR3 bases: TGTGCCAGCAGCTCAGACGACAGGGGATCCTCTGGAAACACCATATATTTT. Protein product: CASSSDDRGSSGNTIYF.

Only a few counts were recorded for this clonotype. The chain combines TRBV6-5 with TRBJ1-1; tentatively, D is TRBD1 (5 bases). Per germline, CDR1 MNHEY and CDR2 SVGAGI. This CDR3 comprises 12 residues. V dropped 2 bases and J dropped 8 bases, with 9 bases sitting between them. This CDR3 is CASSYGRGEAFF. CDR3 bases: TGTGCCAGCAGTTACGGAAGGGGCGAAGCTTTCTTT.

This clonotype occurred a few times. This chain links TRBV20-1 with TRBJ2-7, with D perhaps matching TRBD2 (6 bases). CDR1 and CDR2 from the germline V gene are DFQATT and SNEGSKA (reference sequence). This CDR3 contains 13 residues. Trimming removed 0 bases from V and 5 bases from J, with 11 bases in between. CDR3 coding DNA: TGCAGTGCTAGAGATGTGGGACTTAACGAGCAGTACTTC. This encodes CSARDVGLNEQYF.

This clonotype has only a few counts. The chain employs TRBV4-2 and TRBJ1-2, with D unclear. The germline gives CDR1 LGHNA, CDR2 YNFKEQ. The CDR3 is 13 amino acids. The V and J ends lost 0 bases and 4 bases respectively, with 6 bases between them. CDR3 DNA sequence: TGTGCCAGCAGCCAAGAAGCTGCCTATGGCTACACCTTC. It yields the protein CASSQEAAYGYTF.

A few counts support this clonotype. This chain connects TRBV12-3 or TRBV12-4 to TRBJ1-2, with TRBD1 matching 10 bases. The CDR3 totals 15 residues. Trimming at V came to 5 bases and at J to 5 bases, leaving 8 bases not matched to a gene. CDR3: CASSPRTGGQYGYTF. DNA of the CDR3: TGTGCCAGCAGTCCTCGGACAGGGGGTCAGTATGGCTACACCTTC.

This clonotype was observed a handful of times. In DNA form, the CDR3 reads TGCAGCGTCGACACTAGCGGGACTAGCACAGATACGCAGTATTTT. This codes for CSVDTSGTSTDTQYF. V gene TRBV29-1 combines with J gene TRBJ2-3; 10 bases line up with TRBD2. Trimming took 6 bases from V and 0 from J; bases not matched to a gene: 6. The germline CDR1 and CDR2 sequences are SQVTM and ANQGSEA. The CDR3 consists of 15 residues.

CDR3 region: CASSIRTGGDTEAFF. The DNA of the CDR3 is TGCGCCAGCAGCATCCGAACAGGGGGCGACACTGAAGCTTTCTTT. The rearrangement joins TRBV5-1 to TRBJ1-1, with TRBD1 matching over 9 bases. Germline V gene sequence: CDR1 SGHRS, CDR2 YFSETQ. J was trimmed by 3 bases and V by 4 bases; bases with no gene match: 7. The CDR3 contains 15 residues.